This TCR beta chain comes out of a study of tumor-infiltrating lymphocytes in primary liver carcinoma. Study context: There were tumors of stage T1-T3 N0M0, each 4.2 to 10 cm across.

Study-level results: Researchers did not compare CD4+ and CD8+ repertoires, as samples were bulk unsorted.

The blood RNA (from unsorted whole blood) was obtained, and germline DNA was also extracted. The CDR3 extends over 16 amino acids. Per the germline V gene, CDR1 is SGHAT and CDR2 is FQNNGV. From approximately 500 ng total RNA, TCR beta cDNA was generated with a primer in the constant region. Libraries covering TCR beta were generated through three nested multiplex PCR rounds (using a slightly modified ARM-PCR). The first two PCR rounds, nine to ten cycles each, used TRBV1-TRBV30 forward primers and a C-beta reverse primer. Each CDR3 protein is one row after TCRdb ran MiXCR on the multiplex PCR reads. The data hold hundreds of thousands of distinct CDR3 sequences, with 50% to 75% observed a single time. This clonotype was seen a handful of times. Antigen specificity is unknown. A read error may produce the germline difference seen at one junction end.

The material sequenced was peripheral blood. This clonotype was obtained from a young woman with primary liver carcinoma and hepatitis B virus infection. V and J are TRBV11-2 and TRBJ2-1, with D possibly matching TRBD2 (5 bases). Here the CDR3 DNA reads TGTGCCAGCAGTCTTAGACCTCTCGGGATCTACAATGAGCGGTTCTTC. This sequence encodes CASSLRPLGIYNERFF.